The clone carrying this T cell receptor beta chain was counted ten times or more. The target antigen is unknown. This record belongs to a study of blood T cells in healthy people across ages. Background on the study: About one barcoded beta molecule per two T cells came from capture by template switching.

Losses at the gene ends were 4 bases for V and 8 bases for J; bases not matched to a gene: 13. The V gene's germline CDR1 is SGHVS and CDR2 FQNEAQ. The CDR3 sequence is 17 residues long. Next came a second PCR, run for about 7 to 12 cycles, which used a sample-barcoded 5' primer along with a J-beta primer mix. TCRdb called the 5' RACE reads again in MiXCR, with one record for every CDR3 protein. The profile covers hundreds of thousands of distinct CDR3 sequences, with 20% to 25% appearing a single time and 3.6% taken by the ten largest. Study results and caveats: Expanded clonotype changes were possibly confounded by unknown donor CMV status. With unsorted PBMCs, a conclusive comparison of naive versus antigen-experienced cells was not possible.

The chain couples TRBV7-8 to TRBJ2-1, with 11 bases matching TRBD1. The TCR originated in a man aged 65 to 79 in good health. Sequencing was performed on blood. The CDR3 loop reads CASSYRTGGLSLDEQFF. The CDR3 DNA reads TGTGCCAGCAGCTACCGGACAGGGGGCCTGTCTCTGGATGAGCAGTTCTTC.